A single sample is the source of the 16 T cell receptor beta chains below, sequenced in a study of T cell responses to AZD1222 COVID-19 vaccine. Here immunoSEQ multiplex PCR was the method, and the copy in TCRdb shows in-frame clones only, minus some. The sample consists of 75,000 to 100,000 clones, 90% of them appearing once. This sample comprised peripheral blood, obtained on day 0 of AZD1222 vaccination. These receptors came from an adult in good health.

The chain employs TRBV29-1 and TRBJ2-7; the D call may be TRBD1 or TRBD2 (5 bases each). Germline CDR1 and CDR2: SQVTM and ANQGSEA. This CDR3 is 13 amino acids long. Trimming took off 6 bases at V and 0 bases at J, with 12 bases between the two ends. The CDR3 region is CSVRDRDSYEQYF. DNA for the CDR3: TGCAGCGTCAGGGACCGCGACTCCTACGAGCAGTACTTC.

The gene calls are TRBV12-5 and TRBJ1-2, with 8 nucleotides matching TRBD1. The CDR3 is made up of 13 amino acids. Per germline, CDR1 LGHNT and CDR2 FRNRAP. Unmatched junction bases numbered 10, after V lost 2 bases and J lost 14 bases. The DNA for the CDR3 is TGTGCTAGTGGTTTGTCCCCCAGCAGGGACAGGACCTTC. This codes for CASGLSPSRDRTF.

The chain employs TRBV5-1 and TRBJ2-7; D tentatively reads TRBD1 or TRBD2 (5 bases each). Germline V gene lookup returns CDR1 SGHRS and CDR2 YFSETQ. V lost 4 bases and J lost 6, with 20 bases in between. This CDR3 contains 15 residues. The DNA of the CDR3 is TGCGCCAGCAGCGACTTAAACCGAGGGGATCCCGAGCAGTACTTC. Its protein is CASSDLNRGDPEQYF. Drawing the rest from reference TRBV5-1 and TRBJ2-7, the complete variable domain is KAGVTQTPRYLIKTRGQQVTLSCSPISGHRSVSWYQQTPGQGLQFLFEYFSETQRNKGNFPGRFSGRQFSNSRSEMNVSTLELGDSALYLCASSDLNRGDPEQYFGPGTRLTVT.

The CDR3 DNA follows: TGCGCCAGCACCCAGCCCTCTGGGGCCAACGTCCTGACTTTC. Translating gives CASTQPSGANVLTF. The chain combines TRBV5-1 with TRBJ2-6; no definite D call. There are 14 residues in the CDR3. V was shortened by 6 bases and J by 0 bases, with 7 bases between the two germline ends. Germline CDR1 SGHRS, CDR2 YFSETQ.

This clone was observed once. The chain employs TRBV7-9 and TRBJ2-2; D is perhaps TRBD2 (6 bases). The CDR3 runs 17 residues. The V and J ends lost 2 bases and 2 bases respectively, with 15 bases between them. In germline, CDR1 is SEHNR, CDR2 FQNEAQ (reference sequence). The CDR3 is CASSLTGGALNTGELFF. For the CDR3, the DNA is TGTGCCAGCAGCTTAACAGGCGGGGCGCTAAACACCGGGGAGCTGTTTTTT.

The chain couples TRBV11-2 to TRBJ2-7, with 10 bases fitting TRBD2. The CDR3 extends over 16 amino acids. The trim removed 0 bases at V and 2 bases at J, leaving 4 bases unmatched. Germline lookup yields CDR1 SGHAT and CDR2 FQNNGV. The CDR3: CASSLDLAGGTYEQYF. CDR3 bases: TGTGCCAGCAGCTTAGACTTAGCGGGGGGAACCTACGAGCAGTACTTC.

V and J are TRBV12-1 and TRBJ1-1; the D segment call TRBD1 is taken from the table without a DNA check. TRBV12-1 is given as a pseudogene. The CDR3 extends over 20 amino acids. Here the CDR3 reads CASSLRTTGISLVGDTEAFF. DNA of the CDR3: TGTGCCAGCAGCTTGAGAACGACAGGGATAAGCTTAGTAGGGGACACTGAAGCTTTCTTT.

The chain employs TRBV9 and TRBJ2-1; 10 positions match TRBD2. The CDR3 has 17 amino acids. The germline V gene encodes CDR1 SGDLS and CDR2 YYNGEE. The junction had 13 bases not matched to a gene; V was cut back by 0 bases and J by 10 bases. The CDR3 DNA is TGTGCCAGCAGCGTAGGGCTAGCGGGGGTAAGCCAAACGGAGCAGTTCTTC. Its protein product is CASSVGLAGVSQTEQFF.

The V call is TRBV9, the J call TRBJ2-1; the match to TRBD2 covers 10 bases. This CDR3 has 16 residues. Trimming at V came to 3 bases and at J to 5 bases, leaving 8 bases not matched to a gene. Germline V gene lookup returns CDR1 SGDLS and CDR2 YYNGEE. The CDR3 nucleotides read TGTGCCAGCAGCGCCCCGCTAGCGGGGGAACACAATGAGCAGTTCTTC. Translated, it gives CASSAPLAGEHNEQFF.

The rearrangement links TRBV12-3 or TRBV12-4 to TRBJ1-1, with D hard to call. The CDR3 sequence is 13 residues long. V gave up 7 bases and J gave up 1 base, with 10 bases separating them. The DNA for the CDR3 is TGTGCCAGCACACGACCAGCGAACACTGAAGCTTTCTTT. Protein sequence: CASTRPANTEAFF.

The CDR3: CATRLAGRNGDEQFF. The CDR3 coding sequence is TGTGCCACCCGGTTAGCGGGGAGAAATGGGGATGAGCAGTTCTTC. This chain connects TRBV2 to TRBJ2-1, with TRBD2 matching over 8 bases. Germline values: CDR1 SNHLY, CDR2 FYNNEI. V lost 10 bases to trimming and J lost 8 bases; unmatched junction nucleotides: 16. CDR3 length equals 15 residues.

V gene TRBV2 combines with J gene TRBJ2-3, with 7 bases identical to TRBD1. This CDR3 contains 13 residues. V lost 8 bases and J lost 1; bases outside the gene matches: 3. Germline-derived CDR1 and CDR2 are SNHLY and FYNNEI. The CDR3 here is CASLGQRTDTQYF. The CDR3 DNA is TGTGCCAGCCTGGGACAGCGCACAGATACGCAGTATTTT.

The J gene is TRBJ2-3, the V gene TRBV2, with D uncertain. This CDR3 is built from 12 residues. V lost 7 bases and J lost 4, with 9 bases in between. Per germline, CDR1 SNHLY and CDR2 FYNNEI. CDR3 nucleotide sequence: TGTGCCAGCAAAAGGGTTCCAGATACGCAGTATTTT. Translating gives CASKRVPDTQYF. Variable domain in full (rest from reference TRBV2 and TRBJ2-3): EPEVTQTPSHQVTQMGQEVILRCVPISNHLYFYWYRQILGQKVEFLVSFYNNEISEKSEIFDDQFSVERPDGSNFTLKIRSTKLEDSAMYFCASKRVPDTQYFGPGTRLTVL.

The chain links TRBV7-2 to TRBJ1-1; D unresolved. Looked up from germline, CDR1 is SGHTA and CDR2 is FQGNSA. Trimming removed 0 bases at V and 4 bases at J, with 9 bases between. The CDR3 runs to 14 residues. CDR3 amino acids: CASSLAIFGTEAFF. The CDR3 nucleotides read TGTGCCAGCAGCTTAGCGATCTTCGGCACTGAAGCTTTCTTT.

This chain connects TRBV7-9 to TRBJ1-1; D perhaps matches TRBD1 (5 bases). CDR1 and CDR2 from the germline V gene are SEHNR and FQNEAQ (reference sequence). There are 13 residues in the CDR3. Trimming took 3 bases from V and 4 from J, leaving 9 bases between them. CDR3 region: CASSLTGGTEAFF. CDR3 DNA sequence: TGTGCCAGCAGCTTGACCGGGGGCACTGAAGCTTTCTTT.

The rearrangement uses TRBV11-3 and TRBJ2-5; D not resolved. Per the germline V gene, CDR1 is SGHNT and CDR2 is YENEEA. CDR3 size: 15 residues. The germline V and J ends were trimmed by 5 bases and 0 bases, with 13 bases remaining between them. Written as DNA, the CDR3 is TGTGCCAGCAGCCCATCGTTCGAGTACCAAGAGACCCAGTACTTC. Its protein product is CASSPSFEYQETQYF.